Included here is one T cell receptor (beta chain) sequence, with context. The second PCR ran about 6 to 12 cycles with a sample-barcoded 5' primer and J-beta primers. A minimum of 2.5 million CDR3-containing paired-end reads was obtained for each sample. TCRdb redid the calling of the 5' RACE reads with MiXCR, one entry per CDR3 protein. The sample has approximately 960,000 distinct CDR3 sequences; 25% to 35% are singletons. This record belongs to a study of blood T cells in healthy people across ages. Study background: In model experiments, template switching was able to capture about one barcoded beta molecule for every two T cells that were present.

The CDR3 runs 12 residues. CDR1 is SGHTA and CDR2 is FQGNSA in the germline V gene. Deletions cut 5 bases from V and 8 bases from J, with 9 bases between. The data were also submitted as part of a second study, on T cells of mothers and their children. That source reports: A few healthy Caucasian mothers, along with their six children, served as the donors. Among related mother-child pairs, overlap was slightly higher than in unrelated pairs, though not significantly.

V gene TRBV7-2 combines with J gene TRBJ1-4; D not certain. The sequence was collected from a woman in her thirties or forties in good health. The sample was blood. The CDR3 DNA sequence: TGTGCCAGCAGCCCCGCGGGGGAAAAACTGTTTTTT. It specifies CASSPAGEKLFF.